Presented here are 7 T cell receptor beta chains from one specimen sequenced in a study of blood T cell repertoires in COVID-19. Assay: immunoSEQ multiplex PCR; the TCRdb copy retains only in-frame clones and omits some. The sample lists around 240,000 clones, 85% to 90% occurring once. What was sequenced was PBMCs or T cells enriched from blood (not recorded which). Every receptor here comes from a man aged 50-59 years who had been exposed to COVID-19.

This rearrangement joins TRBV5-1 to TRBJ1-5, with TRBD1 matching over 10 bases. The CDR3 loop spans 15 amino acids. V trimming: 5 bases; J trimming: 4 bases; junction bases outside the gene matches: 6. The germline V gene encodes CDR1 SGHRS and CDR2 YFSETQ. CDR3 loop: CASSSGTGDNQPQHF. The CDR3 DNA follows: TGCGCCAGCAGTTCCGGGACAGGGGATAATCAGCCCCAGCATTTT.

The sample holds one count of this clone. V is TRBV7-2 and J is TRBJ1-6; D may be TRBD1 (6 bases). In germline, CDR1 is SGHTA, CDR2 FQGNSA. V lost 2 bases and J 10 bases, leaving 18 bases between the germline ends. This CDR3 region has 16 residues. The CDR3 DNA reads as TGTGCCAGCAGCTTATTGCCTACAGGGAAGGGATCACCCCTCCACTTT. Encoded protein: CASSLLPTGKGSPLHF.

V gene TRBV5-1 combines with J gene TRBJ1-4; D might be TRBD1 (6 bases). Germline CDR1 and CDR2: SGHRS and YFSETQ. The CDR3 extends over 15 amino acids. Between the trimmed V and J ends, which lost 7 bases and 2 bases, there was a span of 15 bases. The CDR3 bases are TGCGCCAGCGCAACACAGGGAACCACTAATGAAAAACTGTTTTTT. Translated: CASATQGTTNEKLFF.

This chain joins TRBV5-1 and TRBJ2-3, with TRBD2 matching 12 bases. The CDR3 has 19 residues. From germline, CDR1 is SGHRS and CDR2 YFSETQ. Losses at the gene ends were 0 bases for V and 3 bases for J; bases not matched to a gene: 11. The CDR3 reads CASSLALAGGSWSTDTQYF. The DNA of the CDR3 is TGCGCCAGCAGCTTGGCACTAGCGGGAGGTTCGTGGTCTACAGATACGCAGTATTTT.

This sequence joins TRBV6-5 and TRBJ2-3, with 10 positions matching TRBD2. The CDR3 length is 15 residues. V trimming: 5 bases; J trimming: 2 bases; junction bases outside the gene matches: 4. Germline loops: CDR1 MNHEY, CDR2 SVGAGI. This chain's CDR3 is CASSPTSGVTDTQYF. In DNA form, the CDR3 reads TGTGCCAGCAGTCCTACTAGCGGGGTCACAGATACGCAGTATTTT.

The rearrangement uses TRBV27 and TRBJ1-1; 10 nucleotides agree with TRBD1. CDR1 MNHEY and CDR2 SMNVEV come from the germline V gene (reference sequence). The junction had 15 bases not matched to a gene; V was cut back by 3 bases and J by 11 bases. The CDR3 is 16 amino acids. In DNA, the CDR3 is TGTGCCAGCAGTTTGAGGCCCGGGACAGGGGCCCTTCAGGCTTTCTTT. Its translation is CASSLRPGTGALQAFF.

CDR3 sequence (DNA): TGTGCCAGCAGTAAGCCACGGGCTAGCGGGATACAAGAGACCCAGTACTTC. It codes for CASSKPRASGIQETQYF. The J gene is TRBJ2-5, the V gene TRBV27; 9 bases match TRBD2. CDR3 length equals 17 residues. From germline, CDR1 is MNHEY and CDR2 SMNVEV (reference sequence). With 5 bases clipped from V and 2 bases from J, the junction kept 12 bases outside the gene matches.